One and the same sample provided the 22 T cell receptor beta chains below, sequenced in a study of blood T cell repertoires in COVID-19 (dated by TCRdb to about 2020). Preparation of the library involved the immunoSEQ multiplex PCR assay. TCRdb provides this immuneACCESS table in a form limited to in-frame rearrangements. Some clones are lacking; in checked studies, under half of them reflect an unresolved V gene, and why the rest are absent is not known. This sample holds approximately 260,000 clones; around 88% were observed only once. The ten largest clonotypes hold approximately 3.5% of the sample. The sample taken for sequencing was PBMCs or T cells enriched from blood (not recorded which). The receptor set was obtained from a woman between 40 and 55 years old with acute COVID-19.

V is TRBV27 and J is TRBJ1-2; 9 nucleotides match TRBD1. This CDR3 contains 16 residues. Germline V gene lookup returns CDR1 MNHEY and CDR2 SMNVEV (reference sequence). The V gene end was trimmed by 0 bases and the J gene end by 6 bases; junction bases not matched to a gene: 8. The CDR3 bases are TGTGCCAGCAGTTTATCACCCTACAGGGGGCGGGATGGCTACACCTTC. This gives the protein CASSLSPYRGRDGYTF.

This chain joins TRBV6-6 and TRBJ1-1, with D maybe TRBD1 (6 bases). The CDR3 loop spans 15 amino acids. Germline V gene sequence: CDR1 MNHNY, CDR2 SVGAGI (reference sequence). V lost 4 bases and J 0 bases, leaving 12 bases between the germline ends. The CDR3 reads CASSFRTAMNTEAFF. CDR3 bases: TGTGCCAGCAGTTTCCGGACAGCCATGAACACTGAAGCTTTCTTT.

V and J are TRBV15 and TRBJ1-1; D is perhaps TRBD1 (5 bases). V gave up 1 base and J gave up 6 bases, with 12 bases separating them. The CDR3 is made up of 14 amino acids. Germline lookup yields CDR1 LNHNV and CDR2 YYDKDF (reference sequence). The CDR3 region is CATSRGAGGAEAFF. The CDR3 DNA follows: TGTGCCACCAGCAGAGGGGCCGGGGGTGCTGAAGCTTTCTTT.

The chain is built from TRBV19 and TRBJ2-3; 12 bases align to TRBD2. The length of the CDR3 is 19 residues. Germline CDR1 and CDR2: LNHDA and SQIVND (reference sequence). Trimming removed 5 bases from V and 6 bases from J; junction bases left unmatched: 18. The CDR3 DNA sequence: TGTGCCAGTAGTCCCCGGACTAGCGGGATGGTAGTAATTGAGGATACGCAGTATTTT. It specifies CASSPRTSGMVVIEDTQYF.

The gene calls are TRBV2 and TRBJ2-1, with a tentative D call TRBD2 (6 bases). Trimming stripped 4 bases from V and 8 bases from J, with 12 bases between. Germline CDR1 is SNHLY and CDR2 is FYNNEI. The CDR3 is 13 amino acids. Here the CDR3 DNA reads TGTGCCAGCAGTGGACTAGTTCCCGATGAGCAGTTCTTC. This encodes CASSGLVPDEQFF. Together with reference TRBV2 and TRBJ2-1, the CDR3 gives the full variable domain: EPEVTQTPSHQVTQMGQEVILRCVPISNHLYFYWYRQILGQKVEFLVSFYNNEISEKSEIFDDQFSVERPDGSNFTLKIRSTKLEDSAMYFCASSGLVPDEQFFGPGTRLTVL.

Only a few counts were recorded for this clone. The chain is built from TRBV7-3 and TRBJ2-5; possibly TRBD2 for D (7 bases). The CDR3 runs 17 residues. Trimming left V 2 bases short and J 2 bases short, with 18 bases between. CDR1 SGHTA and CDR2 FQGTGA come from the germline V gene. The CDR3 spells CASSLELWEGDQETQYF. Written as DNA, the CDR3 is TGTGCCAGCAGCTTAGAGTTGTGGGAGGGGGATCAAGAGACCCAGTACTTC.

This chain connects TRBV7-2 to TRBJ2-7; D not certain. The germline gives CDR1 SGHTA, CDR2 FQGNSA. The V gene lost 2 bases and the J gene lost 0 bases, with 5 bases spanning the gap. The CDR3 has 13 residues. The CDR3 protein is CASSLKSSYEQYF. DNA for the CDR3: TGTGCCAGCAGCTTAAAGAGCTCCTACGAGCAGTACTTC.

The chain recombines TRBV27 with TRBJ2-7, with TRBD1 as a possible D gene (6 bases). Trimming pared 3 bases from V and 4 bases from J, leaving 10 bases between. Germline CDR1 MNHEY, CDR2 SMNVEV (reference sequence). The CDR3 is made up of 13 amino acids. CDR3: CASSFGQSYEQYF. Written as DNA, the CDR3 is TGTGCCAGCAGTTTTGGACAGTCTTACGAGCAGTACTTC.

The chain has TRBV12-3 or TRBV12-4 and TRBJ1-4; possible D gene TRBD1, 5 bases. Trimming removed 3 bases from V and 8 bases from J, with 7 bases in between. The CDR3 covers 12 residues. This CDR3 is CASSLEGEKLFF. The CDR3 DNA reads as TGTGCCAGCAGTTTGGAGGGGGAAAAACTGTTTTTT.

V usage is TRBV30 and J usage is TRBJ1-5; possible D gene TRBD1, 6 bases. This CDR3 comprises 13 residues. Germline V CDR1 and CDR2: GTSNPN, SVGIG (reference sequence). With 5 bases removed from V and 6 bases from J, the gap between germline ends came to 14 bases. CDR3 protein: CAWQDSIRQPQHF. CDR3 nucleotides: TGTGCCTGGCAGGACAGTATACGTCAGCCCCAGCATTTT.

The CDR3 reads CASSRIGGDTQYF. DNA of the CDR3: TGTGCCAGCAGCCGGATTGGGGGCGATACGCAGTATTTT. This chain uses TRBV5-4 with TRBJ2-3, with TRBD1 as a possible D gene (6 bases). V was trimmed by 4 bases and J by 6 bases, leaving 12 bases between them. Germline values: CDR1 SGHNT, CDR2 YYREEE (reference sequence). CDR3 length: 13 amino acids.

The chain recombines TRBV14 with TRBJ1-2; D is uncertain. The CDR3 loop spans 13 amino acids. V was trimmed by 4 bases and J by 0 bases, leaving 6 bases between them. Germline V gene data show CDR1 as SGHDN and CDR2 as FVKESK. The CDR3 nucleotides are TGTGCCAGCAGCCCCGGGACTAACTATGGCTACACCTTC. Amino acids: CASSPGTNYGYTF.

J is TRBJ2-7 and V is TRBV5-1; 7 bases align to TRBD1. The CDR3 contains 16 residues. Per the germline V gene, CDR1 is SGHRS and CDR2 is YFSETQ. V was pared by 2 bases and J by 3 bases, with 11 bases of the junction left unmatched. CDR3: CASSFFSPGQNYEQYF. The CDR3 coding sequence is TGCGCCAGCAGCTTCTTTTCCCCGGGACAGAACTACGAGCAGTACTTC.

The chain recombines TRBV3-1 (or the pseudogene TRBV3-2) with TRBJ1-5; perhaps TRBD1 as D (5 bases). V dropped 0 bases and J dropped 2 bases, with 8 bases sitting between them. Germline V CDR1 and CDR2: LGHDT, YNNKEL (reference sequence). The CDR3 sequence is 15 residues long. The CDR3 is CASSQDRVRNQPQHF. The CDR3 coding sequence is TGTGCCAGCAGCCAAGACAGGGTGCGCAATCAGCCCCAGCATTTT.

The chain recombines TRBV21-1 with TRBJ1-2; TRBD1 reflects the table's D call only, with no check against the DNA. TRBV21-1 is given as a pseudogene. The length of the CDR3 is 14 residues. The CDR3 DNA follows: TGTGCCAGCAGGGGGAAACAGGGTAGGTATGGCTACACCTTC. Its protein product is CASRGKQGRYGYTF.

This clone was counted once. The chain couples TRBV19 to TRBJ1-5, with D uncertain. V was clipped by 3 bases and J by 5 bases, with 11 bases between them. The CDR3 loop spans 14 amino acids. Germline V gene lookup returns CDR1 LNHDA and CDR2 SQIVND (reference sequence). Here the CDR3 reads CASSISNRYQPQHF. CDR3 nucleotide sequence: TGTGCCAGTAGTATCTCTAACCGGTATCAGCCCCAGCATTTT.

The CDR3 spells CASSSGMWGTDTQYF. The DNA of the CDR3 is TGCGCCAGCAGCTCGGGTATGTGGGGCACAGATACGCAGTATTTT. This rearrangement joins TRBV5-1 to TRBJ2-3; D not resolved. There are 15 residues in the CDR3. Trimming removed 3 bases from V and 1 base from J, with 12 bases in between. Per germline, CDR1 SGHRS and CDR2 YFSETQ.

The chain carries TRBV28 and TRBJ2-7; TRBD2 matches 8 bases. CDR3 size: 15 residues. V gave up 5 bases and J gave up 3 bases; unmatched junction bases: 9. Looked up from germline, CDR1 is MDHEN and CDR2 is SYDVKM. Written as DNA, the CDR3 is TGTGCCAGCAGTACCCGGCTAGCGGGTGACTACGAGCAGTACTTC. Translation: CASSTRLAGDYEQYF.

This clone appeared many times. This chain connects TRBV10-3 to TRBJ2-7; D is perhaps TRBD1 (5 bases). The V and J ends lost 4 bases and 0 bases respectively, with 10 bases between them. This CDR3 is built from 14 residues. Germline assignment: CDR1 ENHRY and CDR2 SYGVKD. Written as DNA, the CDR3 is TGTGCCATCAGTGTTGACAGTAGCTCCTACGAGCAGTACTTC. Protein sequence: CAISVDSSSYEQYF.

This chain joins TRBV7-9 and TRBJ2-3, with 10 bases that match TRBD2. The germline V gene encodes CDR1 SEHNR and CDR2 FQNEAQ (reference sequence). The CDR3 is 16 amino acids. V trimming: 6 bases; J trimming: 6 bases; junction bases outside the gene matches: 12. CDR3 sequence (DNA): TGTGCCAGCAGGTATCGAGCGGGAGGGCCCGGGGATACGCAGTATTTT. This sequence encodes CASRYRAGGPGDTQYF. The full variable domain, with the rest looked up from reference TRBV7-9 and TRBJ2-3, is DTGVSQNPRHKITKRGQNVTFRCDPISEHNRLYWYRQTLGQGPEFLTYFQNEAQLEKSRLLSDRFSAERPKGSFSTLEIQRTEQGDSAMYLCASRYRAGGPGDTQYFGPGTRLTVL.

J is TRBJ1-1 and V is TRBV15; D is unresolved. CDR1 and CDR2 (germline): LNHNV, YYDKDF (reference sequence). The CDR3 has 13 residues. V was pared by 5 bases and J by 3 bases, with 10 bases between. The DNA of the CDR3 is TGTGCCACCAGCGGGCCTCGGTACACTGAAGCTTTCTTT. Translating it yields CATSGPRYTEAFF.

The chain combines TRBV7-8 with TRBJ1-5; D unclear. CDR1 is SGHVS, CDR2 FQNEAQ, per germline. The CDR3 runs 13 residues. V was shortened by 2 bases and J by 4 bases, with 6 bases between the two germline ends. DNA for the CDR3: TGTGCCAGCAGCTTACGAGGAAATCAGCCCCAGCATTTT. This encodes CASSLRGNQPQHF.